This T cell receptor (beta chain) was observed in a study of blood T cells in healthy people across ages. Whole-study results and caveats: Significant beta diversity loss was already apparent by age around 36, declining roughly linearly.

Healthy Caucasian individuals from Russia aged roughly 6 to 90 served as donors. Each donor had approximately 10 milliliters of peripheral blood drawn. For the second PCR, which ran for roughly 6 to 11 cycles, a sample-barcoded 5' primer and a J-beta primer mix were used. Through a template-switch adaptor with 12 random nucleotides, each cDNA molecule received a tag. MiXCR, applied by TCRdb to the 5' RACE reads, yields one record per CDR3 protein. This sample carries about 1.8 million distinct CDR3 sequences, just under 50% of them seen once, and the ten largest clones take roughly 2%. This clonotype was recorded a few times. Its antigen remains unidentified. Germline CDR1 is SEHNR and CDR2 is FQNEAQ (reference sequence). The CDR3 runs 14 residues.

The clonotype originates from a woman aged 40 to 50 in good health. The sample was blood. The gene calls are TRBV7-9 and TRBJ2-5; 7 nucleotides align to TRBD1. The J call is uncertain, as TRBJ2-7 better fits the DNA end. CDR3 protein: CASSASGGINEQYF. The DNA of the CDR3 is TGTGCCAGCAGCGCCTCAGGGGGAATTAACGAGCAGTACTTC.